One T cell receptor beta chain is described in this entry. Seattle participants joined during active infection and were tracked over time. The data originate from a study of blood T cell repertoires in COVID-19. Study-level background: Whether acute or convalescent, the COVID-19 samples came from the United States, Italy and Spain. PBMCs, B-cell-depleted T cells, or T cells provided the cDNA or gDNA that made up the material.

The germline CDR1 and CDR2 sequences are LGHDT and YNNKEL (reference sequence). This CDR3 contains 19 residues. J lost 4 bases, V lost 1 base, and 15 bases had no gene match. Authors' analysis steps: Reference gene primer amplification in the assay estimated nucleated cell counts. Using immunoSEQ multiplex PCR, the repertoire was profiled, and TCRdb retains in-frame clones only, with some absent. V, J and clone size are those of that table, while D and trimming were read from the DNA. The table has approximately 180,000 clones, roughly 79% seen once. This sequence was found in a woman of 80 years or more with COVID-19, enrolled during active disease. J is TRBJ1-4 and V is TRBV3-1 (or the pseudogene TRBV3-2); TRBD1 agrees at 7 bases. Specimen: peripheral blood. The CDR3 is CASSQAPRKGAGGNEKLFF. The CDR3 DNA follows: TGTGCCAGCAGCCAAGCCCCGCGGAAGGGGGCGGGGGGTAATGAAAAACTGTTTTTT.